This T cell receptor (beta chain) is drawn from a study of radiation and T cells in renal cell carcinoma. Deletions cut 8 bases from V and 2 bases from J, with 17 bases between. Germline V lookup: CDR1 MNHNS, CDR2 SASEGT. This CDR3 is 15 amino acids long. As to treatment: treatment-naive control, cytoreductive nephrectomy. Libraries were prepared by immunoSEQ multiplex PCR; TCRdb keeps only in-frame clonotypes and omits some of them. Here the sample spans some 25,000 clones, roughly 60% being singletons. This clone was detected a few times. The chain links TRBV6-1 to TRBJ2-3, with D possibly matching TRBD1 (5 bases). The source was tumor tissue, collected from a patient whose treatment was nephrectomy without radiotherapy. The receptor's source is a man aged 40-50 years with renal cell carcinoma. Here the CDR3 reads CASGAGRPNTDTQYF. The DNA of the CDR3 is TGTGCCAGCGGGGCCGGTCGACCAAACACAGATACGCAGTATTTT.